This T cell receptor beta chain was sequenced for a study of beta chain features in type 1 diabetes. cDNA synthesis used the whole RNA isolate, giving expressed TCRB sequences. Some clones are missing from TCRdb's copy, which holds only in-frame ones; the method was immunoSEQ multiplex PCR. The data show about 330,000 clones, with approximately 10% seen just once and under 0.02% held by the top ten. The sample taken for sequencing was naive CD4+ T cells from blood. The sequence was collected from a woman in her twenties or thirties in good health.

The CDR3 is CASSLTTGGRGYTF. The CDR3 bases are TGTGCCAGCAGCCTCACCACAGGTGGCCGTGGCTACACCTTC. The chain joins TRBV7-3 to TRBJ1-2; possibly TRBD1 for D (5 bases). V was shortened by 5 bases and J by 7 bases, with 17 bases between the two germline ends. Germline assignment: CDR1 SGHTA and CDR2 FQGTGA. This CDR3 region has 14 residues. Using reference TRBV7-3 and TRBJ1-2 for the parts outside the CDR3, the full variable domain is GAGVSQTPSNKVTEKGKYVELRCDPISGHTALYWYRQSLGQGPEFLIYFQGTGAADDSGLPNDRFFAVRPEGSVSTLKIQRTERGDSAVYLCASSLTTGGRGYTFGSGTRLTVV.